These T cell receptor beta chains were read from a single sample in a study of regulatory T cells in long-lasting Graves disease. TCRdb independently ran MiXCR on the multiplex PCR reads; one entry per CDR3 protein. The repertoire holds around 450,000 distinct CDR3 sequences, with approximately 21% as singletons. The specimen comprised peripheral blood mononuclear cells (PBMCs), sampled when the disease was refractory, from a patient treated with antithyroid drugs. Every receptor here comes from a female donor with Graves disease. CDR3s include the opening cysteine and the closing phenylalanine or tryptophan. The D gene is left open where the match is weak. Clone size, where shown, is once, few, many, or a class for clones that have expanded.

clone_size	v_call	j_call	cdr3_length	d_call	cdr3_nt	cdr3_aa
many	TRBV2	TRBJ1-5	14	.	TGTGCCAGCCGGGGGATCTATAGCAATCAGCCCCAGCATTTT	CASRGIYSNQPQHF
.	TRBV11-1	TRBJ1-1	17	.	TGTGCCAGCAGCCATCCTGGGGCAGGGGCGGGAGGAACTGAAGCTTTCTTT	CASSHPGAGAGGTEAFF
many	TRBV2	TRBJ2-2	14	.	TGTGCCAGCAGGATAGGGCCCGGCCCCGGGGAGCTGTTTTTT	CASRIGPGPGELFF
many	TRBV28	TRBJ2-7	16	.	TGTGCCAGCAGCCCCCCCTCTACAGGGAGTAACTACGAGCAGTACTTC	CASSPPSTGSNYEQYF
few	TRBV18	TRBJ2-5	15	TRBD2	TGTGCCAGCTCACGCAACCTAGCGGGAGAAGAGACCCAGTACTTC	CASSRNLAGEETQYF
many	TRBV28	TRBJ2-7	17	TRBD1	TGTGCCAGCAGTCCCTCGGACAGGGGGAGACATTTTTTCGAGCAGTACTTC	CASSPSDRGRHFFEQYF
few	TRBV7-8	TRBJ2-7	15	.	TGTGCCAGCAGCCTAGGTGGCGGGAAGACCCACGAGCAGTACTTC	CASSLGGGKTHEQYF
many	TRBV24-1	TRBJ2-5	14	.	TGTGCCACCAGTGACTGGACAGAACAAGAGACCCAGTACTTC	CATSDWTEQETQYF
.	TRBV9	TRBJ2-5	14	.	TGCGCCAGCAGCTCAACAAAGTCCGGTGAGACCCAGTACTTC	CASSSTKSGETQYF
.	TRBV14	TRBJ1-2	15	.	TGTGCCAGCAGCCAAGGCGGCAGGGGATACCATGGCTACACCTTC	CASSQGGRGYHGYTF
few	TRBV29-1	TRBJ1-2	15	.	TGCAGCGTTCTTCCCCCGGGCCAAGCTAACTATGGCTACACCTTC	CSVLPPGQANYGYTF
few	TRBV5-8	TRBJ2-7	15	.	TGTGCCAGCAGCCGACCCCGGGACGGCGGCCGCCCGATCGACTTC	CASSRPRDGGRPIDF
once	TRBV30	TRBJ2-1	15	.	TGTGCCTGGAGGGTAACCGGTAGCTCCTACAATGAGCAGTTCTTC	CAWRVTGSSYNEQFF
few	TRBV7-2	TRBJ1-4	15	.	TGTGCCAGCAGCTTCAACCGGCTAACTAATGAAAAACTGTTTTTT	CASSFNRLTNEKLFF
many	TRBV24-1	TRBJ2-6	17	.	TGTGCCACCAGTGCCCCGTCGGGCAGTAATGGGGCCAACGTCCTGACTTTC	CATSAPSGSNGANVLTF
.	TRBV29-1	TRBJ1-2	13	.	TGCAGCGTTGGCGGTGGGGGGCACTATGGCTACACCTTC	CSVGGGGHYGYTF
many	TRBV12-3/TRBV12-4	TRBJ1-1	14	.	TGTGCCAGCGCGGGGGATGGGATGAACACTGAAGCTTTCTTT	CASAGDGMNTEAFF
.	TRBV5-1	TRBJ2-2	16	.	TGCGCCAGCAGCTTGTCGTCACGGGGGAACACCGGGGAGCTGTTTTTT	CASSLSSRGNTGELFF